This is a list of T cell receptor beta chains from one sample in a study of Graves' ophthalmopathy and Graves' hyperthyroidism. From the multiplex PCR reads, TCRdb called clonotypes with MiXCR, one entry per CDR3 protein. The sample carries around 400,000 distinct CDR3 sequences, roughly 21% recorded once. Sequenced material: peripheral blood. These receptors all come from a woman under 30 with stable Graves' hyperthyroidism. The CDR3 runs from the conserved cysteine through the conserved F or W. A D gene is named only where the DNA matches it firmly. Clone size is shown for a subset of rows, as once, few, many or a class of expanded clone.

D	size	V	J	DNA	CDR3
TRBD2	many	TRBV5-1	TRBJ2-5	TGCGCCAGCAGCTTGGATGGGACTAGATGGGAGACCCAGTACTTC	CASSLDGTRWETQYF
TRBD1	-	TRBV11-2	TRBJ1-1	TGTGCCAGCAGCCGTATGAGTGGACAGGGGAACACTGAAGCTTTCTTT	CASSRMSGQGNTEAFF
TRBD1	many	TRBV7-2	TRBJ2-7	TGTGCCAGCAGCAAATACAGGGGGCTCCCCTACGAGCAGTACTTC	CASSKYRGLPYEQYF
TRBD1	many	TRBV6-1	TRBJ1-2	TGTGCCAGCAGTAGCCAACCGGGACAGGGTCGAGCCGGCTACACCTTC	CASSSQPGQGRAGYTF
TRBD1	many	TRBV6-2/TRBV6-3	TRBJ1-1	TGTGCCAGCAGTTACTACTACAGGGGGCCGGGTGAAGCTTTCTTT	CASSYYYRGPGEAFF
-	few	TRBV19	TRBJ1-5	TGTGCCAGTAGTATGAGTCAGAACGACAATCAGCCCCAGCATTTT	CASSMSQNDNQPQHF
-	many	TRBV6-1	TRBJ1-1	TGTGCCAGCCAGGAAATCGGGAACCAGCGACTCGGGAACACTGAAGCTTTCTTT	CASQEIGNQRLGNTEAFF
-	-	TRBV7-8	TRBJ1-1	TGTGCCAGCAGCTTAGTATGGAGCACTGAAGCTTTCTTT	CASSLVWSTEAFF
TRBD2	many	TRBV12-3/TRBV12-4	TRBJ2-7	TGTGCCAGCAGTACCCTAGCGGGTTGGCCCTACGAGCAGTACTTC	CASSTLAGWPYEQYF
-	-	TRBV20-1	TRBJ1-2	TGCAGTGCATCAACAGGTTATGGCTACACCTTC	CSASTGYGYTF
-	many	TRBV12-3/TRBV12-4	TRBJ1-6	TGTGCCTCCGGAGGCATTAATTCACCCCTCCACTTT	CASGGINSPLHF
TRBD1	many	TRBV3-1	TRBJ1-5	TGTGCCAGCAGCCCGCCACGGACAGGGTGGGGGCATCAGCCCCAGCATTTT	CASSPPRTGWGHQPQHF
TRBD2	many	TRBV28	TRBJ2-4	TGTGCCAGCACCGACTCGGGACTAGCGGGCCTAGCCAAAAACATTAAGTACTTC	CASTDSGLAGLAKNIKYF
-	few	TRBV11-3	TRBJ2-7	TGTGCCAGCAGCTTAAGTCGCGGCAGCTCCTACGAGCAGTACTTC	CASSLSRGSSYEQYF
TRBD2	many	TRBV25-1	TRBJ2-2	TGTGCCAGCAGTGATGGCGGGAGGGCCGGCGGGGAGCTGTTTTTT	CASSDGGRAGGELFF
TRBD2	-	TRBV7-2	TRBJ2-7	TGTGCCAGCACGGGGGGGACTAGTGCCTACGAGCAGTACTTC	CASTGGTSAYEQYF
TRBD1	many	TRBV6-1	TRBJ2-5	TGTGCCAGCAGTGAAGCCGTCAGGGGGCCACAAGAGACCCAGTACTTC	CASSEAVRGPQETQYF
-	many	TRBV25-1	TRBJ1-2	TGTGCCAGCAGTGAATTCTATGGCTACACCTTC	CASSEFYGYTF
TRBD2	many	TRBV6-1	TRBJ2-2	TGTGCCAGCAGTCGAATCAGAGGGACTAGCGGGAGTCCCGGGGAGCTGTTTTTT	CASSRIRGTSGSPGELFF
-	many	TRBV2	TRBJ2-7	TGTGCCAGCAGGGGGACAGGGGTCCTACTAGCGGGAGTTTACGAGCAGTACTTC	CASRGTGVLLAGVYEQYF
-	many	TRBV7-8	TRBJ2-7	TGTGCCAGCAGCTTAAAAAACAGCTACTCCTACGAGCAGTACTTC	CASSLKNSYSYEQYF
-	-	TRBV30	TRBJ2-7	TGTGCTGGGGGGATCCTCTACGAGCAGTACTTC	CAGGILYEQYF
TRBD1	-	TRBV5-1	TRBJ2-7	TGCGCCAGCAGCCCAACCGGGACAGGGGTATTTTACGAGCAGTACTTC	CASSPTGTGVFYEQYF
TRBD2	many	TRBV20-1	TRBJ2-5	TGCAGTGCCAGGACTAGCGGGGCAGGGAAGACCCAGTACTTC	CSARTSGAGKTQYF
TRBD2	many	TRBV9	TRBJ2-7	TGTGCCAGCAGCGTATCTGGTAGCGGGAACAACTACGAGCAGTACTTC	CASSVSGSGNNYEQYF
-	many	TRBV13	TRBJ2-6	TGTGCCAGCAGCTTAGGACAGGGAATTGTCTCTGGGGCCAACGTCCTGACTTTC	CASSLGQGIVSGANVLTF
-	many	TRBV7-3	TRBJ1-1	TGTGCCAGCAGCTTAGGGGGTAGGAACACTGAAGCTTTCTTT	CASSLGGRNTEAFF
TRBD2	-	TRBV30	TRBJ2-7	TGTGCCTGGAGGAGGAGCGGGAGGGGTTACGAGCAGTACTTC	CAWRRSGRGYEQYF
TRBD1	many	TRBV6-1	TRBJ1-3	TGTGCCAGCAGCCCCGGGACAGGGCTCATCGGAAACACCATATATTTT	CASSPGTGLIGNTIYF
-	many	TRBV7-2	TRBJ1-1	TGTGCCAGCAGCTCGATCCAGGGGACTGAAGCTTTCTTT	CASSSIQGTEAFF
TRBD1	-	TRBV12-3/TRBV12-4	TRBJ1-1	TGTGCCAGCAGTCCCGAATCATTAGGGACAGGTTTTACTGAAGCTTTCTTT	CASSPESLGTGFTEAFF
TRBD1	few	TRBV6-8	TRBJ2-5	TGTGCCAGCATTGAGGGGACAGGAGAGACCCAGTACTTC	CASIEGTGETQYF
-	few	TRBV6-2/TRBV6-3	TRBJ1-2	TGTGCCAGCAGTTACTCGCTCAGCGTTAACTATGGCTACACCTTC	CASSYSLSVNYGYTF
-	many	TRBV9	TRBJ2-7	TGTGCCAGCAGCGCGGGGGACGCCTACGAGCAGTACTTC	CASSAGDAYEQYF
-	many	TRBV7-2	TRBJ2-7	TGTGCCAGCAGCTTACTGGGGACCATATCATCCGAGCAGTACTTC	CASSLLGTISSEQYF
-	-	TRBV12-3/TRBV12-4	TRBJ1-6	TGTGCCAGCGGACGGACAGACGGTGCTTCACCCCTCCACTTT	CASGRTDGASPLHF
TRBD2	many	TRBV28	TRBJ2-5	TGTGCCAGCAGTCCCGGGACTAACTCACAAGAGACCCAGTACTTC	CASSPGTNSQETQYF
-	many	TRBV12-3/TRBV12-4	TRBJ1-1	TGTGCCAGCAGTTTATGGTTAAGGGAGGCTTTCTTT	CASSLWLREAFF
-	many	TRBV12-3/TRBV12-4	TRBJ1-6	TGTGCCAGCAGGGATGGACGGAACTATAATTCACCCCTCCACTTT	CASRDGRNYNSPLHF
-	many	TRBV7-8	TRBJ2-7	TGTGCCAGCAGCTTAGATATGCGGGACGAGCAGTACTTC	CASSLDMRDEQYF
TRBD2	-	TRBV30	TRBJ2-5	TGTGCCTGGAGCCGGGACTACTCGGGAGAGACCCAGTACTTC	CAWSRDYSGETQYF
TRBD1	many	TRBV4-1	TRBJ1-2	TGCGCCAGCAGCCAAGGACAGGGGCAATATGGCTACACCTTC	CASSQGQGQYGYTF
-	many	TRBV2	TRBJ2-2	TGTGCCAGCAGGTCGGGGACGGTCGGGGAGCTGTTTTTT	CASRSGTVGELFF
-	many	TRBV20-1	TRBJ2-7	TGCAGTGCTAGAGATGGGTACGGCTCCTACGAGCAGTACTTC	CSARDGYGSYEQYF
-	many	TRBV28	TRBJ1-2	TGTGCCAGCAGTTCCGATTTCCGGGAGCCATTCGTACCCATTAACTATGGCTACACCTTC	CASSSDFREPFVPINYGYTF
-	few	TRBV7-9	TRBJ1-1	TGTGCCAGCAGCATTCGGCCGGATGAAGCTTTCTTT	CASSIRPDEAFF
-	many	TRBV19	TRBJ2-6	TGTGCCAGTGGGGCTTACTGGAGCTCTGGGGCCAACGTCCTGACTTTC	CASGAYWSSGANVLTF
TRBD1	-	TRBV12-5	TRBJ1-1	TGTGCTAGTGGTTTACTCATTGGGACAGGCAGAGCGAACACTGAAGCTTTCTTT	CASGLLIGTGRANTEAFF
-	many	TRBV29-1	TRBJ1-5	TGCAGCGTTCGCTGGGGCCCCGTTGTACAAAGCAATCAGCCCCAGCATTTT	CSVRWGPVVQSNQPQHF
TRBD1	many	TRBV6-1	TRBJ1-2	TGTGCCAGCAGTGAAGTTGGCAGGGGGAGCTATGGCTACACCTTC	CASSEVGRGSYGYTF
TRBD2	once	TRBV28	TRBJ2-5	TGTGCCAGCTTGGGGACTAGCGGGAGGGCCGGGGAGACCCAGTACTTC	CASLGTSGRAGETQYF
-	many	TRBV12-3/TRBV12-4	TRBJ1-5	TGTGCCAGCAGAGAAAATTATAGCAATCAGCCCCAGCATTTT	CASRENYSNQPQHF
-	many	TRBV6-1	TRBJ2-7	TGTGCCAGCAGTGCCCTTTGGGACGGCTCCTACGAGCAGTACTTC	CASSALWDGSYEQYF
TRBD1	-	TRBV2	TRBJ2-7	TGTGCCGGACCGGGACAGGGGCCTTACGAGCAGTACTTC	CAGPGQGPYEQYF
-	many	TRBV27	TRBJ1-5	TGTGCCAGCAGAGAGGGATTCCCGGATCAGCCCCAGCATTTT	CASREGFPDQPQHF
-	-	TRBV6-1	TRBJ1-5	TGTGCCAGCAGGCCCACAGGGATGAGCAATCAGCCCCAGCATTTT	CASRPTGMSNQPQHF
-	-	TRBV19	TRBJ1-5	TGTGCCAGTAGTGCCTCATGGACAGTTTATCAGCCCCAGCATTTT	CASSASWTVYQPQHF
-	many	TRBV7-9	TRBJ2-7	TGTGCCAGCAGCCTCGGTGGGGGTAGCCACTACGAGCAGTACTTC	CASSLGGGSHYEQYF
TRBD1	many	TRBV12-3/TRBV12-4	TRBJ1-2	TGTGCCAGCAGTTTAGCGAGGACAGGGATTGGCTACACCTTC	CASSLARTGIGYTF
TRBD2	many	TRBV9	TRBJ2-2	TGTGCCAGCAGCCCAGGGACTAGCGGGAGGACCGGGGAGCTGTTTTTT	CASSPGTSGRTGELFF